These T cell receptor beta chains were read from a single sample in a study of beta chain features in type 1 diabetes. Libraries were prepared by immunoSEQ multiplex PCR; TCRdb keeps only in-frame clonotypes and omits some of them. Here the sample spans around 250,000 clones, approximately 25% being singletons. The source material was naive CD4+ T cells from blood. Every receptor here comes from a woman in her 30s with type 1 diabetes. The CDR3 runs from the conserved cysteine through the conserved F or W. A D gene is named only where the DNA matches it firmly. Clone sizes are given selectively: once, few, many, or a class where the clone is expanded.

d_call j_call v_call clone_size cdr3_aa cdr3_nt
TRBD2 TRBJ2-7 TRBV7-3 few CASSSNGLDEQYF TGTGCCAGCAGCTCCAACGGACTAGACGAGCAGTACTTC
NA TRBJ1-2 TRBV2 few CAGSLGGFGYTF TGTGCCGGCTCACTCGGGGGTTTCGGCTACACCTTC
NA TRBJ2-7 TRBV6-1 few CASKKTGSYEQYF TGTGCCAGCAAAAAAACAGGATCCTACGAGCAGTACTTC
TRBD1 TRBJ2-2 TRBV30 NA CAWKGQPNTGELFF TGTGCCTGGAAGGGACAGCCTAACACCGGGGAGCTGTTTTTT
TRBD2 TRBJ2-1 TRBV10-3 NA CAISEPSGSRYNEQFF TGTGCCATCAGTGAGCCTAGCGGGAGTCGCTACAATGAGCAGTTCTTC
TRBD1 TRBJ2-3 TRBV4-1 few CASSQRDRGGTDTQYF TGCGCCAGCAGCCAACGGGACAGGGGAGGGACAGATACGCAGTATTTT
NA TRBJ2-3 TRBV4-1 NA CASSHPGGTDTQYF TGCGCCAGCAGCCACCCCGGAGGGACAGATACGCAGTATTTT
NA TRBJ1-2 TRBV9 few CASSVSSRVDGYTF TGTGCCAGCAGCGTAAGCTCCAGGGTGGATGGCTACACCTTC
TRBD1 TRBJ1-5 TRBV29-1 NA CSASTGWDSGPQHF TGCAGCGCATCGACAGGGTGGGATTCGGGGCCCCAGCATTTT
NA TRBJ2-5 TRBV2 few CASSKMTSQETQYF TGTGCCAGCAGTAAAATGACTAGCCAAGAGACCCAGTACTTC
NA TRBJ1-2 TRBV9 NA CASSLTTLNGYTF TGTGCCAGCAGCCTTACAACCCTTAACGGCTACACCTTC
TRBD2 TRBJ2-7 TRBV28 few CASRTSGRAYHEQYF TGTGCCAGCAGGACTAGCGGGAGGGCCTACCACGAGCAGTACTTC
NA TRBJ2-7 TRBV7-9 NA CASSLGRSYEQYF TGTGCCAGCAGCTTAGGGCGGAGCTACGAGCAGTACTTC
TRBD1 TRBJ2-3 TRBV28 few CASSLLTGGWNTQYF TGTGCCAGCAGTCTCCTCACAGGGGGCTGGAATACGCAGTATTTT
NA TRBJ1-5 TRBV5-5 few CASSFVVADNQPQHF TGTGCCAGCAGCTTCGTGGTGGCCGACAATCAGCCCCAGCATTTT
NA TRBJ1-2 TRBV15 NA CATSRDTLDYGYTF TGTGCCACCAGCAGAGATACCCTAGACTATGGCTACACCTTC
TRBD1 TRBJ2-7 TRBV15 NA CATSRRTGKDEQYF TGTGCCACCAGCAGGAGGACAGGGAAGGACGAGCAGTACTTC
NA TRBJ1-2 TRBV20-1 NA CSARAGYGYTF TGCAGTGCTAGAGCGGGGTACGGCTACACCTTC
NA TRBJ2-5 TRBV5-1 NA CASSLGLERETQYF TGCGCCAGCAGCTTAGGACTCGAAAGGGAGACCCAGTACTTC
TRBD1 TRBJ2-7 TRBV7-9 NA CASSGNRGTDEQYF TGTGCCAGCAGCGGGAACAGGGGCACGGACGAGCAGTACTTC
NA TRBJ2-3 TRBV5-1 NA CASSPSLTDTQYF TGCGCCAGCAGCCCGTCCCTCACAGATACGCAGTATTTT
NA TRBJ2-6 TRBV19 NA CASSHQGLRLSGANVLTF TGTGCCAGTAGTCATCAGGGGCTCCGACTCTCTGGGGCCAACGTCCTGACTTTC
TRBD1 TRBJ2-7 TRBV28 few CAGPGQEPEQYF TGTGCCGGACCGGGACAGGAGCCGGAGCAGTACTTC
TRBD2 TRBJ2-2 TRBV7-3 NA CASSLRVGRPYHKELFF TGTGCCAGCAGCTTAAGAGTCGGGAGGCCCTACCATAAGGAGCTGTTTTTT
NA TRBJ2-1 TRBV5-1 once CASSLEVAVNEQFF TGCGCCAGCAGCTTGGAGGTTGCGGTCAATGAGCAGTTCTTC
NA TRBJ2-3 TRBV28 once CASSSPQDTQYF TGTGCCAGCAGTTCCCCCCAGGATACGCAGTATTTT
NA TRBJ1-2 TRBV4-1 NA CASSQEEGDGYTF TGCGCCAGCAGCCAAGAGGAGGGCGATGGCTACACCTTC
NA TRBJ2-2 TRBV7-3 NA CASSRDRTGELFF TGTGCCAGCAGCAGAGACAGAACCGGGGAGCTGTTTTTT
NA TRBJ2-6 TRBV30 NA CAWSNSGANVLTF TGTGCCTGGAGCAATTCTGGGGCCAACGTCCTGACTTTC
TRBD1 TRBJ1-1 TRBV5-6 NA CASTRTGEMNTEAFF TGTGCCAGCACCAGGACAGGGGAAATGAACACTGAAGCTTTCTTT
NA TRBJ2-7 TRBV27 NA CASIGGNNYEQYF TGTGCCAGCATTGGGGGGAATAACTACGAGCAGTACTTC
NA TRBJ2-3 TRBV7-2 few CASSWNQAGTDTQYF TGTGCCAGCAGCTGGAATCAAGCGGGCACAGATACGCAGTATTTT
NA TRBJ2-1 TRBV7-3 few CASSLSSNNEQFF TGTGCCAGCAGCTTAAGTTCCAACAATGAGCAGTTCTTC
NA TRBJ2-5 TRBV18 few CASSPRGGEETQYF TGTGCCAGCTCACCACGTGGCGGGGAAGAGACCCAGTACTTC
NA TRBJ1-4 TRBV18 few CASSPIGFGKLFF TGTGCCAGCTCACCAATCGGTTTCGGAAAACTGTTTTTT
TRBD2 TRBJ2-3 TRBV9 NA CASSVTPTSGSTDTQYF TGTGCCAGCAGCGTCACCCCGACTAGCGGTAGCACAGATACGCAGTATTTT
NA TRBJ2-3 TRBV7-9 NA CASSFTASTDTQYF TGTGCCAGCAGCTTTACAGCTAGCACAGATACGCAGTATTTT
TRBD1 TRBJ2-3 TRBV6-5 NA CASSLGQGVTDTQYF TGTGCCAGCAGTTTGGGACAGGGGGTTACAGATACGCAGTATTTT
TRBD2 TRBJ2-3 TRBV15 NA CATSRDPSGNEDTQYF TGTGCCACCAGCAGAGACCCTAGCGGGAATGAAGATACGCAGTATTTT
NA TRBJ1-2 TRBV25-1 few CASSDIRPQYYGYTF TGTGCCAGCAGTGACATTCGCCCTCAGTACTATGGCTACACCTTC
TRBD1 TRBJ1-2 TRBV28 NA CASSGQGGFYGYTF TGTGCCAGCAGTGGACAGGGGGGTTTCTATGGCTACACCTTC
NA TRBJ1-5 TRBV7-2 few CASSLGPGLNQPQHF TGTGCCAGCAGCTTAGGGCCGGGACTCAATCAGCCCCAGCATTTT
NA TRBJ2-7 TRBV29-1 NA CSVEGPLESFWGYEQYF TGCAGCGTTGAGGGCCCACTAGAGTCATTCTGGGGATACGAGCAGTACTTC
NA TRBJ2-1 TRBV29-1 NA CSVEEGSSYFGNEQFF TGCAGCGTTGAAGAGGGTAGCAGTTACTTCGGGAATGAGCAGTTCTTC
NA TRBJ1-5 TRBV30 NA CAWSVSSHQPQHF TGTGCCTGGAGTGTCAGTAGCCATCAGCCCCAGCATTTT
NA TRBJ1-1 TRBV27 NA CASSHPNTEAFF TGTGCCAGCAGTCATCCTAATACTGAAGCTTTCTTT
TRBD2 TRBJ2-5 TRBV15 few CATSRDLAGVEETQYF TGTGCCACCAGCAGAGATCTAGCGGGAGTGGAAGAGACCCAGTACTTC
TRBD2 TRBJ2-7 TRBV4-1 NA CASSRASSGRFYEQYF TGCGCCAGCAGCCGAGCCTCCAGCGGGAGGTTCTACGAGCAGTACTTC
TRBD2 TRBJ2-3 TRBV6-5 few CASSYQREGRDTQYF TGTGCCAGCAGTTACCAGCGGGAGGGCCGCGATACGCAGTATTTT
TRBD1 TRBJ2-3 TRBV5-1 NA CASSLKGQDGTTQYF TGCGCCAGCAGCTTGAAGGGACAGGACGGTACTACGCAGTATTTT
NA TRBJ1-1 TRBV29-1 NA CSVTRTTTSAEAFF TGCAGCGTTACTCGCACCACGACATCCGCCGAAGCTTTCTTT
TRBD1 TRBJ2-5 TRBV5-1 NA CASSLDGYRGETQYF TGCGCCAGCAGCTTGGATGGCTACAGGGGAGAGACCCAGTACTTC
TRBD1 TRBJ1-2 TRBV5-4 NA CASSQERQGYGGYTF TGTGCCAGCAGCCAAGAACGACAGGGATACGGCGGCTACACCTTC
TRBD2 TRBJ2-5 TRBV29-1 few CSVESPAGESETQYF TGCAGCGTTGAATCTCCAGCGGGAGAGTCAGAGACCCAGTACTTC
NA TRBJ2-7 TRBV19 few CASSIERGREQYF TGTGCCAGTAGTATAGAAAGGGGAAGAGAGCAGTACTTC
NA TRBJ2-7 TRBV5-4 NA CASSSGQIPYEQYF TGTGCCAGCAGCTCGGGACAAATCCCCTACGAGCAGTACTTC
NA TRBJ2-4 TRBV29-1 few CSVEGRAENIQYF TGCAGCGTTGAAGGCAGGGCGGAAAACATTCAGTACTTC
TRBD2 TRBJ2-1 TRBV9 NA CASSVAASGFYNEQFF TGTGCCAGCAGCGTAGCCGCTAGCGGATTCTACAATGAGCAGTTCTTC
NA TRBJ2-7 TRBV5-1 few CASSLAQGSPYEQYF TGCGCCAGCAGCTTGGCACAGGGTTCTCCCTACGAGCAGTACTTC
NA TRBJ2-1 TRBV5-1 NA CASSLTTPSSYNEQFF TGCGCCAGCAGCCTCACGACTCCTAGCTCCTACAATGAGCAGTTCTTC